This TCR beta chain was profiled in a study of identical twins (dated by TCRdb to 2016 to 2018). In the study overall: To test whether fetal clonotypes persist, the study used deep sequencing on TCR alpha and beta repertoires from monozygotic twins, unrelated adults of various ages, and cord blood. To rule out contamination, the twin experiments were replicated at different times with different library preparation protocols. Results and caveats for the whole study, not just this receptor: Abundant cord blood beta clonotypes carried fewer insertions; young adult naive repertoires showed a weaker similar trend, while memory repertoires showed none. In beta out-of-frame sequences, excess twin sharing was weaker, because having fewer shared sequences lowered the signal-to-noise ratio. Invariant T cells such as MAIT and iNKT could partly confound zero-insertion analyses, although diverse VJ usage argued against such confounding for most clonotypes. Compared with coincidental sharing between unrelated individuals, out-of-frame TCR alpha sequences shared between twins showed an excess of sequences with low generation probability. Out-of-frame TCR alpha sharing in monozygotic twins was systematically underestimated by recombination models, whereas sharing between unrelated individuals was in agreement with the recombination models. Conclusions relied on cross-sectional statistical analysis, since the same donors could not be followed over many years.

V trim: 6 bases; J trim: 6 bases; unmatched bases: 7. Including the terminal cysteine and phenylalanine, the CDR3 comprises 13 residues. Just CDR3 DNA is preserved here, 39 bases in frame from base 1. Library method: 5' RACE. Sequencing relied on an Illumina HiSeq 2000. A universal primer binding site was introduced by template switching, and a unique molecular identifier was present in the final cDNA, enabling accurate counting of TCR cDNA molecules. Specific primers in the conserved constant-segment region were used to synthesize first-strand cDNA for the TCR alpha and beta chains. To control for contamination, every cDNA library was double barcoded, receiving both a SMART-Mk sample barcode and Illumina barcodes. TruSeq adapter sequences, together with Illumina sample barcodes, were added in two successive PCR steps. The Illumina HiSeq platform was used with custom primers to sequence TCR alpha and beta cDNA libraries. In the paper's pipeline: Raw reads were processed with MiGEC to extract unique molecular identifiers, and MiXCR was used to determine CDR3 positions. For each individual, recombination models were inferred using an EM algorithm with the repgenHMM and IGoR tools. The tcR package in R was used for shared clonotype analysis, with sharing normalized by the product of cloneset sizes. Out-of-frame nonproductive sequences were analyzed to study raw recombination free of thymic and clonal selection effects. TCRdb's own reprocessing of the public reads used fastp at Q25 and MiXCR and kept productive beta chains. Every CDR3 protein is listed once, alongside the most common genes and DNA of its rows. These V and J calls originate from TCRdb's pipeline instead of the authors' own analysis. The table for this sample lists about 280,000 distinct CDR3 sequences; approximately 8% of them were counted only once. The ten largest clones take up about 2.1% of the sample.

Every donor was a healthy Caucasian. Three pairs of female monozygotic twins, all aged roughly 18 to 29 years, were included in the twin cohort. Miltenyi CD45RO+ enrichment and human naive T-cell isolation kits were used to isolate memory (CD45RO+) and naive T cells from PBMC. Note on this clonotype: Its antigen is not yet known. The input lacks base qualities; no much larger clone sits a single base away.

This sample also belongs to another study, concerning yellow fever vaccine responses in identical twins. The second source states: According to the authors, in identical twins the way T cells responded to vaccination appeared partly convergent and partly personalized. In identical twins, the study followed T cell clones that responded to the vaccine with precision.

What was sequenced was memory (CD45RO+) T cells sorted from blood. Read against the paper, the sample's cell subset or site label means: CD45RO+ enriched T cells. The rearranged segments are TRBV12-3 or TRBV12-4 and TRBJ1-2, and TRBD1 aligns with 7 junction nucleotides. The receptor was derived from a woman aged 18-29 years in good health. At the DNA level, the sequence is TGTGCCAGCAGCCGGGACAGTGTCCATGGCTACACCTTC. Its coded protein is CASSRDSVHGYTF.